The source of this T cell receptor beta chain is a study of blood T cells in healthy people across ages. Next came a second PCR, run for roughly 6 to 11 cycles, which used a sample-barcoded 5' primer along with a J-beta primer mix. One entry per CDR3 protein results from TCRdb running MiXCR on the 5' RACE reads. The profile shows roughly 2 million distinct CDR3 sequences, roughly 52% of them singletons. The CDR3 totals 13 residues. The germline V and J ends were trimmed by 10 bases and 8 bases, with 20 bases remaining between them. Looked up from germline, CDR1 is MDHEN and CDR2 is SYDVKM. This clonotype was seen a handful of times.

The sequence came from a woman aged 40-49 years in good health. This sequence joins TRBV28 and TRBJ1-2; no clear D gene. The sample taken for sequencing was blood. The CDR3 bases are TGTGCCATTGGAGTTAGACGCTCAGGAGGCTACACCTTC. This sequence encodes CAIGVRRSGGYTF.